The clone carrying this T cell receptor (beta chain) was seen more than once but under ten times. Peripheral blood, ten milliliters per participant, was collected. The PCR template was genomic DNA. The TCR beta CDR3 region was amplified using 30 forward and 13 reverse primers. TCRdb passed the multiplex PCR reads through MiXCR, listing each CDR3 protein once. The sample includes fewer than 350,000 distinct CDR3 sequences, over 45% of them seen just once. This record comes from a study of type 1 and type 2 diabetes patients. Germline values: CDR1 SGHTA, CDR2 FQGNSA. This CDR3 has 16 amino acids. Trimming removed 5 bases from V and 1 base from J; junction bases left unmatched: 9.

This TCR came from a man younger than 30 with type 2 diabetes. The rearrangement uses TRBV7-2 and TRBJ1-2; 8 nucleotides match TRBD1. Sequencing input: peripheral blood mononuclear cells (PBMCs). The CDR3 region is CASSPMQGAVNYGYTF. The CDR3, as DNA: TGTGCCAGCAGCCCTATGCAGGGGGCGGTTAACTATGGCTACACCTTC.